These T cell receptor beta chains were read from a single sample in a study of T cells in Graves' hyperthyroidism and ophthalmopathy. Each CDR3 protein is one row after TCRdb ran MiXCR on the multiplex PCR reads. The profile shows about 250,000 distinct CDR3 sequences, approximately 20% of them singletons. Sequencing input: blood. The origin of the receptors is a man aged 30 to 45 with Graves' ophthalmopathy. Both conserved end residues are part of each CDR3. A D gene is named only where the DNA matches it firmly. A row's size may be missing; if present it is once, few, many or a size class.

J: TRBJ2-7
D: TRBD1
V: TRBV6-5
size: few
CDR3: CASSYGDRGTYEQYF
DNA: TGTGCCAGCAGTTACGGAGACAGGGGGACCTACGAGCAGTACTTC

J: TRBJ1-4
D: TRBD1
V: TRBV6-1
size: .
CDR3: CASSAQGTGVNEKLFF
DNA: TGTGCCAGCAGTGCCCAAGGGACAGGGGTTAATGAAAAACTGTTTTTT

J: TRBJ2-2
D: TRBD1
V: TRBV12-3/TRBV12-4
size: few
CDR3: CASSFSTGGLGELFF
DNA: TGTGCCAGCAGTTTTTCGACAGGGGGCTTAGGGGAGCTGTTTTTT

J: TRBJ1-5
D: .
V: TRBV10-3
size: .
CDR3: CAISEYDNQPQHF
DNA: TGTGCCATCAGTGAGTATGACAATCAGCCCCAGCATTTT

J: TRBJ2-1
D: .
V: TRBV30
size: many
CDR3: CAWRSPGLLYNEQFF
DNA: TGTGCCTGGAGGTCACCGGGACTCTTATACAATGAGCAGTTCTTC

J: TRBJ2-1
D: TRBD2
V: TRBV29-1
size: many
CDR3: CSVEPGISGVNEQFF
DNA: TGCAGCGTTGAACCCGGAATTAGCGGGGTCAATGAGCAGTTCTTC

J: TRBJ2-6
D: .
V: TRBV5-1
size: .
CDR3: CASSLDGRTGANVLTF
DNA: TGCGCCAGCAGCTTGGACGGGCGCACTGGGGCCAACGTCCTGACTTTC

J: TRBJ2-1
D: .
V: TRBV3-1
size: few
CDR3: CASRNKRGYNEQFF
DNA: TGTGCCAGCAGAAACAAACGGGGTTACAATGAGCAGTTCTTC

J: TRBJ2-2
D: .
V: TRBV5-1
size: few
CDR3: CASSFETHTNTGELFF
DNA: TGCGCCAGCAGCTTCGAGACACATACGAACACCGGGGAGCTGTTTTTT

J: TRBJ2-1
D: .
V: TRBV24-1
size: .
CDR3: CATSDPLVNEQFF
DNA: TGTGCCACCAGTGATCCACTAGTTAATGAGCAGTTCTTC

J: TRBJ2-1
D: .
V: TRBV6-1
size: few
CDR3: CASRDTGKLYNEQFF
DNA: TGTGCCAGCAGGGATACAGGGAAGCTCTACAATGAGCAGTTCTTC

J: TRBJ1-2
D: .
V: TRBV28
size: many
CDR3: CASRPQGGNYGYTF
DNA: TGTGCCAGCAGACCCCAAGGAGGGAACTATGGCTACACCTTC

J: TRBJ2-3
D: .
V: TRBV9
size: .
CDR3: CASSQTSFSDTQYF
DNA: TGTGCCAGCAGCCAAACTAGTTTCTCAGATACGCAGTATTTT

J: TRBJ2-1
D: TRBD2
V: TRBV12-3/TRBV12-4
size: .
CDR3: CASWGGVPPNEQFF
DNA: TGTGCCAGCTGGGGGGGAGTTCCTCCAAATGAGCAGTTCTTC

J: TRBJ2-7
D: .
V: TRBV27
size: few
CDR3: CASRYGGEQYF
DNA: TGTGCCAGCAGGTACGGGGGCGAGCAGTACTTC

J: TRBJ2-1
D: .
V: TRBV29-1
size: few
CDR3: CSVEEFAGTSTYNEQFF
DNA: TGCAGCGTTGAAGAATTCGCCGGGACGTCCACCTACAATGAGCAGTTCTTC

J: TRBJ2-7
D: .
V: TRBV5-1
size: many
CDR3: CASTLSGNSYEQYF
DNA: TGCGCCAGCACCCTGAGCGGTAACTCCTACGAGCAGTACTTC

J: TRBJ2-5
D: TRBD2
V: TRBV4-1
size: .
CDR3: CASSQEFSGTAIQETQYF
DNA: TGCGCCAGCAGCCAAGAATTTAGCGGGACGGCCATCCAAGAGACCCAGTACTTC

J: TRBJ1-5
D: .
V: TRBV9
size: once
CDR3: CASSAGVSNQPQHF
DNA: TGTGCCAGCAGCGCAGGGGTTAGCAATCAGCCCCAGCATTTT

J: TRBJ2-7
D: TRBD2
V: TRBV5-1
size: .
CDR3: CASSPTVVAGGARAEQYF
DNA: TGCGCCAGCAGCCCGACTGTGGTAGCGGGAGGGGCACGGGCCGAGCAGTACTTC

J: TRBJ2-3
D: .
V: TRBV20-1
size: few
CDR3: CSAGGGVGDTQYF
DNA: TGCAGTGCCGGAGGGGGGGTGGGAGATACGCAGTATTTT

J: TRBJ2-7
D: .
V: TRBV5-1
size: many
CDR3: CASSPRPVEVSYEQYF
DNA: TGCGCCAGCAGCCCCAGGCCAGTGGAGGTATCTTACGAGCAGTACTTC

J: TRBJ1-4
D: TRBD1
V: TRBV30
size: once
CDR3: CAWSGTGAGEKLFF
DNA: TGTGCCTGGAGCGGGACAGGGGCAGGTGAAAAACTGTTTTTT

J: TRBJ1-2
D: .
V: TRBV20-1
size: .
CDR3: CSARDQGTYGYTF
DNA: TGCAGTGCTAGAGATCAGGGGACCTATGGCTACACCTTC

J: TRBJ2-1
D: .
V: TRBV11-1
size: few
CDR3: CASSQMGGAHPNEQFF
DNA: TGTGCCAGCAGCCAAATGGGCGGGGCCCACCCGAATGAGCAGTTCTTC

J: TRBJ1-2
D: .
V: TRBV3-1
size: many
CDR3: CASSQVQAVGYTF
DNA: TGTGCCAGCAGCCAAGTACAGGCGGTTGGCTACACCTTC

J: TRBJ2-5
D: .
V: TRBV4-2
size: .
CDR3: CASSQLVGTETQYF
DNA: TGTGCCAGCAGCCAACTTGTAGGAACGGAGACCCAGTACTTC

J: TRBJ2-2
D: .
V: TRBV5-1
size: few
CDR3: CASSWVGNTGELFF
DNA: TGCGCCAGCAGCTGGGTAGGGAACACCGGGGAGCTGTTTTTT

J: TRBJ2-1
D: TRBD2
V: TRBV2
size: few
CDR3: CASSVTSGNNEQFF
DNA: TGTGCCAGCAGTGTTACTAGCGGAAACAATGAGCAGTTCTTC

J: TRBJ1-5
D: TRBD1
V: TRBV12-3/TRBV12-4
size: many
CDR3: CASSLRPPIGQGAGQPQHF
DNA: TGTGCCAGCAGTTTGAGACCCCCCATTGGACAGGGGGCTGGTCAGCCCCAGCATTTT

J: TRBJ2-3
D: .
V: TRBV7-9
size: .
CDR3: CASSPSQDTQYF
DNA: TGTGCCAGCAGCCCCTCCCAGGATACGCAGTATTTT

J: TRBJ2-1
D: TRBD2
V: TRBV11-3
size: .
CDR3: CASSLGDLAGGSDEQFF
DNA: TGTGCCAGCAGCTTAGGGGACCTAGCGGGAGGGTCTGATGAGCAGTTCTTC

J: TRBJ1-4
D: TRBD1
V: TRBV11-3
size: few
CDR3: CASSPGPAWGQGESATNEKLFF
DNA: TGTGCCAGCAGCCCGGGACCCGCGTGGGGACAGGGAGAGTCCGCAACTAATGAAAAACTGTTTTTT

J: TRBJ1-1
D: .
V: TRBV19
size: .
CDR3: CASTRLATGNTEAFF
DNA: TGTGCCAGTACCCGACTCGCAACAGGCAACACTGAAGCTTTCTTT

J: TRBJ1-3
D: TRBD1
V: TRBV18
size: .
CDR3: CASSPSEGASGNTIYF
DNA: TGTGCCAGCTCACCATCGGAGGGGGCCTCTGGAAACACCATATATTTT

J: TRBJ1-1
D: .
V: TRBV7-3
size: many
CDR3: CASSLEEGTEAFF
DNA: TGTGCCAGCAGCTTAGAGGAGGGCACTGAAGCTTTCTTT

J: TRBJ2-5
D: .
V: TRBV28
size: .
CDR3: CASSFVGGQTRYF
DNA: TGTGCCAGCAGTTTTGTGGGGGGGCAGACCCGGTACTTC

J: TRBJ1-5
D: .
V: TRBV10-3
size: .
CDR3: CAISESGAWDQPQHF
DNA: TGTGCCATCAGTGAGTCAGGGGCTTGGGATCAGCCCCAGCATTTT

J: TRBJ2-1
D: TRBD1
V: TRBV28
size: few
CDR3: CASRWDRGHTRSYNEQFF
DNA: TGTGCCAGCAGATGGGACAGGGGACATACCCGTTCCTACAATGAGCAGTTCTTC

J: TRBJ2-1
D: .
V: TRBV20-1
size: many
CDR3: CSARDPAGSHNEQFF
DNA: TGCAGTGCTAGAGATCCCGCAGGGTCCCACAATGAGCAGTTCTTC

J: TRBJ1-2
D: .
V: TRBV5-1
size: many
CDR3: CASSFTGTDGYTF
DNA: TGCGCCAGCAGCTTTACTGGGACGGATGGCTACACCTTC

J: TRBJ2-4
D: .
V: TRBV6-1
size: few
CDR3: CASSDMFRLNIQYF
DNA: TGTGCCAGCAGCGATATGTTTAGGTTGAACATTCAGTACTTC

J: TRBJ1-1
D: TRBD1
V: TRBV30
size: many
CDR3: CAWSRDSKYTEAFF
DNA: TGTGCCTGGAGCCGGGACAGTAAGTACACTGAAGCTTTCTTT

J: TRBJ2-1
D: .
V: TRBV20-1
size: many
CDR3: CSATSGPPLGEQFF
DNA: TGCAGTGCTACCTCGGGACCCCCCCTCGGTGAGCAGTTCTTC

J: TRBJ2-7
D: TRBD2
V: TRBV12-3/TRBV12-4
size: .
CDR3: CASSLPPFGQAGTSGTYEQYF
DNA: TGTGCCAGCAGTTTACCACCATTCGGACAGGCAGGGACTAGCGGGACCTACGAGCAGTACTTC

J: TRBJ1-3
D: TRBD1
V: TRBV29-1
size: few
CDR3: CSVAMDRASGNTIYF
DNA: TGCAGCGTTGCGATGGACAGGGCCTCTGGAAACACCATATATTTT

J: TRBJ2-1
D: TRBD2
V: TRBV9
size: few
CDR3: CASSFGLAGGSGEQFF
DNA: TGTGCCAGCAGCTTTGGACTAGCGGGAGGGAGCGGTGAGCAGTTCTTC

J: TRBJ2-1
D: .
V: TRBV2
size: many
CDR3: CASSVLRETGEQFF
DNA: TGTGCCAGCAGTGTCTTGCGGGAAACTGGTGAGCAGTTCTTC

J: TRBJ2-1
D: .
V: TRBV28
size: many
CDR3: CASSRPDGDNEQFF
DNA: TGTGCCAGCAGTAGGCCCGACGGGGACAATGAGCAGTTCTTC

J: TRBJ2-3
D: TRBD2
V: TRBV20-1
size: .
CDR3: CSARDSGTTITQYF
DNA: TGCAGTGCTAGAGATTCAGGGACTACCATTACGCAGTATTTT

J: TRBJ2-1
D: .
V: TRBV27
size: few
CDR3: CASSFRGNNEQFF
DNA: TGTGCCAGCAGTTTCAGGGGCAACAATGAGCAGTTCTTC

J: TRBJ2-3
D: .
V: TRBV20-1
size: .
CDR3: CSAAFVGTDTQYF
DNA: TGCAGTGCTGCCTTTGTTGGCACAGATACGCAGTATTTT

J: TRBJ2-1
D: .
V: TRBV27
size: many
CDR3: CASSYSPRRSEFGNEQFF
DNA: TGTGCCAGCAGTTACTCGCCGCGTAGGTCAGAGTTCGGAAATGAGCAGTTCTTC

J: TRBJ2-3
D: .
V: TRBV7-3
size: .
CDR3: CASSDGGRGDTQYF
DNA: TGTGCCAGCAGCGATGGGGGTCGAGGAGATACGCAGTATTTT

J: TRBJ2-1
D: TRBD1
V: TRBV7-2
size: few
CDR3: CASSRDRGPNEQFF
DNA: TGTGCCAGCAGCCGGGACAGGGGCCCCAATGAGCAGTTCTTC

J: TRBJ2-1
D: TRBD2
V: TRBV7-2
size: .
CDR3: CASSRSLAGGDNEQFF
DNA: TGTGCCAGCAGCCGAAGTCTAGCGGGAGGGGACAATGAGCAGTTCTTC

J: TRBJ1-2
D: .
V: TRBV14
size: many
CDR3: CASSQDRGGRNYGYTF
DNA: TGTGCCAGCAGCCAAGATCGAGGGGGAAGGAACTATGGCTACACCTTC

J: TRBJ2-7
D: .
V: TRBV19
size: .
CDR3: CASMYRDYEQYF
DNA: TGTGCCAGTATGTACAGGGATTACGAGCAGTACTTC

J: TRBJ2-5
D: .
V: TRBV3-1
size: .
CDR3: CASSQDGSRETQYF
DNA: TGTGCCAGCAGCCAGGACGGGAGTCGGGAGACCCAGTACTTC

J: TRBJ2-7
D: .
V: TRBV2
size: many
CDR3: CASSDPAGESYEQYF
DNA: TGTGCCAGCAGTGATCCGGCAGGGGAATCCTACGAGCAGTACTTC